The rows below give T cell receptor beta chains drawn from one sample of a study of long-term antiretroviral therapy in people with HIV. TCRdb's copy holds only in-frame clones and misses some; the assay was immunoSEQ multiplex PCR. The table has about 14,000 clones, around 80% seen once; the top ten hold nearly 20%. The starting material was unsorted PBMCs, obtained 1.3 years before starting antiretroviral therapy. The receptors derive from a man aged 40-55 years with HIV. CDR3s include the opening cysteine and the closing phenylalanine or tryptophan. The order of the fields is D gene, V gene, clone size, J gene, CDR3 protein, CDR3 DNA. D genes are given only for firm matches. Rows give clone size only sometimes, using once, few, many, or a class for an expanded clone.

TRBD1	TRBV5-1	once	TRBJ1-4	CASSWTTGNEKLFF	TGCGCCAGCAGCTGGACGACAGGGAATGAAAAACTGTTTTTT
NA	TRBV23-1	NA	TRBJ1-6	CASRAPPGRNSPLHF	TGCGCCAGCAGGGCCCCCCCGGGCAGGAATTCACCCCTCCACTTT
NA	TRBV2	once	TRBJ2-7	CASTRQAVGYEQYF	TGTGCCAGCACCAGACAGGCTGTCGGCTACGAGCAGTACTTC
NA	TRBV28	NA	TRBJ1-4	CASSSPGVTNEKLFF	TGTGCCAGCAGTTCCCCGGGGGTTACTAATGAAAAACTGTTTTTT
TRBD2	TRBV19	NA	TRBJ2-2	CASSKRGGFDANTGELFF	TGTGCCAGTAGTAAGCGGGGGGGCTTCGACGCGAACACCGGGGAGCTGTTTTTT
NA	TRBV6-1	NA	TRBJ1-1	CASPGGGPEAFF	TGTGCCAGCCCTGGGGGGGGCCCTGAAGCTTTCTTT
NA	TRBV5-1	few	TRBJ1-3	CASSLQGDSGNTIYF	TGCGCCAGCAGCCTCCAGGGTGACTCTGGAAACACCATATATTTT
TRBD1	TRBV5-6	NA	TRBJ1-2	CASTSRDRAPTAGYTF	TGTGCCAGCACCAGTCGGGACAGGGCCCCAACCGCTGGCTACACCTTC
TRBD1	TRBV7-9	NA	TRBJ1-2	CASSQDRLKANYGYTF	TGTGCCAGCAGCCAGGACAGGCTTAAGGCTAACTATGGCTACACCTTC
TRBD1	TRBV7-3	NA	TRBJ2-2	CASSTPGTVGTGELFF	TGTGCCAGCAGCACCCCCGGGACAGTTGGCACCGGGGAGCTGTTTTTT
TRBD1	TRBV7-2	NA	TRBJ1-1	CASSEDRGLTEAFF	TGTGCCAGCAGCGAGGACAGGGGGCTAACTGAAGCTTTCTTT